Listed below are T cell receptor beta chains from one sample, sequenced in a study of T cells in Graves' hyperthyroidism and ophthalmopathy. Via MiXCR, TCRdb re-called the multiplex PCR reads, giving one row per CDR3 protein. Of about 690,000 distinct CDR3 sequences in the sample, around 16% were seen once. Specimen: blood. The receptors here all came from a man in his fifties or sixties with Graves' hyperthyroidism. Each CDR3 is given with its conserved first and last residue. Fields, in order: CDR3 protein, CDR3 DNA, D gene, V gene, clone size, J gene. The D gene is left open where the match is weak. Rows give clone size only sometimes, using once, few, many, or a class for an expanded clone.

cdr3_aa: CASSPSRPSSYNEQFF
cdr3_nt: TGCGCCAGCAGCCCCTCGCGGCCGAGCTCCTACAATGAGCAGTTCTTC
d_call: -
v_call: TRBV5-1
clone_size: many
j_call: TRBJ2-1

cdr3_aa: CSASLLAVGELSF
cdr3_nt: TGCAGTGCTAGTTTGTTGGCGGTCGGGGAGCTGTCTTTT
d_call: -
v_call: TRBV20-1
clone_size: -
j_call: TRBJ2-2

cdr3_aa: CASSSSGTSGFNEQFF
cdr3_nt: TGTGCCAGCAGTTCTTCTGGGACTAGCGGGTTCAATGAGCAGTTCTTC
d_call: TRBD2
v_call: TRBV12-3/TRBV12-4
clone_size: many
j_call: TRBJ2-1

cdr3_aa: CASSFGQGSYGHTF
cdr3_nt: -
d_call: -
v_call: TRBV6-5
clone_size: -
j_call: TRBJ1-2

cdr3_aa: CASSGTGPWGEDQPQHF
cdr3_nt: TGCGCCAGCAGCGGGACCGGTCCTTGGGGCGAGGATCAGCCCCAGCATTTT
d_call: -
v_call: TRBV10-2
clone_size: many
j_call: TRBJ1-5

cdr3_aa: CASSQRGGNTEAFF
cdr3_nt: TGTGCCAGCAGTCAACGGGGGGGGAACACTGAAGCTTTCTTT
d_call: -
v_call: TRBV6-1
clone_size: -
j_call: TRBJ1-1

cdr3_aa: CASSLQGPGTVVFYEQYF
cdr3_nt: TGTGCCAGCAGTTTACAGGGACCCGGGACAGTAGTCTTCTACGAGCAGTACTTC
d_call: TRBD1
v_call: TRBV28
clone_size: many
j_call: TRBJ2-7

cdr3_aa: CATSRGLDRTQETQYF
cdr3_nt: TGTGCCACCAGCAGGGGTCTAGACAGGACCCAAGAGACCCAGTACTTC
d_call: -
v_call: TRBV15
clone_size: once
j_call: TRBJ2-5

cdr3_aa: CASSRPGQGTYEQYF
cdr3_nt: TGTGCCAGCAGCCGGCCGGGACAGGGGACCTACGAGCAGTACTTC
d_call: TRBD1
v_call: TRBV5-4
clone_size: few
j_call: TRBJ2-7

cdr3_aa: CASSLARVAGGTDTQYF
cdr3_nt: TGTGCCAGCAGTTTAGCGCGAGTAGCGGGAGGCACAGATACGCAGTATTTT
d_call: TRBD2
v_call: TRBV12-3/TRBV12-4
clone_size: many
j_call: TRBJ2-3

cdr3_aa: CASRVRDNEYNEQFF
cdr3_nt: TGTGCCAGCAGAGTCCGGGACAACGAATACAATGAGCAGTTCTTC
d_call: -
v_call: TRBV28
clone_size: -
j_call: TRBJ2-1

cdr3_aa: CAITGTGGVEQYF
cdr3_nt: TGTGCCATCACGGGGACAGGGGGCGTCGAGCAGTACTTC
d_call: TRBD1
v_call: TRBV6-2/TRBV6-3
clone_size: -
j_call: TRBJ2-7

cdr3_aa: CASSYEGNPVYGYTF
cdr3_nt: TGTGCCAGCAGCTATGAGGGAAATCCAGTCTATGGCTACACCTTC
d_call: -
v_call: TRBV7-3
clone_size: few
j_call: TRBJ1-2

cdr3_aa: CASSYRETQYF
cdr3_nt: TGTGCCAGCAGCTACCGGGAGACCCAGTACTTC
d_call: -
v_call: TRBV7-8
clone_size: many
j_call: TRBJ2-5

cdr3_aa: CSASRGVANQPQHF
cdr3_nt: TGCAGTGCTAGCAGGGGGGTGGCCAATCAGCCCCAGCATTTT
d_call: TRBD1
v_call: TRBV20-1
clone_size: -
j_call: TRBJ1-5

cdr3_aa: CASSIGWYSPLHF
cdr3_nt: TGTGCCAGCAGTATAGGGTGGTATTCACCCCTCCACTTT
d_call: -
v_call: TRBV12-3/TRBV12-4
clone_size: many
j_call: TRBJ1-6

cdr3_aa: CASSLDGGRHNEQFF
cdr3_nt: TGTGCCAGCAGTTTAGATGGTGGGAGGCACAATGAGCAGTTCTTC
d_call: -
v_call: TRBV12-3/TRBV12-4
clone_size: -
j_call: TRBJ2-1

cdr3_aa: CASSGTGLVTEAFF
cdr3_nt: TGTGCCAGTAGTGGGACAGGGCTGGTCACTGAAGCTTTCTTT
d_call: TRBD1
v_call: TRBV19
clone_size: -
j_call: TRBJ1-1

cdr3_aa: CASSWDSNEKLFF
cdr3_nt: TGTGCCAGCAGTTGGGACAGCAATGAAAAACTGTTTTTT
d_call: TRBD1
v_call: TRBV2
clone_size: many
j_call: TRBJ1-4

cdr3_aa: CASSVNLAGKANEQFF
cdr3_nt: TGCGCCAGCAGTGTAAATCTAGCGGGAAAGGCCAATGAGCAGTTCTTC
d_call: TRBD2
v_call: TRBV10-2
clone_size: many
j_call: TRBJ2-1

cdr3_aa: CASSPVGTSGRAKSYNEQFF
cdr3_nt: TGTGCCAGCAGCCCAGTGGGGACTAGCGGGAGGGCCAAGTCCTACAATGAGCAGTTCTTC
d_call: TRBD2
v_call: TRBV7-2
clone_size: -
j_call: TRBJ2-1